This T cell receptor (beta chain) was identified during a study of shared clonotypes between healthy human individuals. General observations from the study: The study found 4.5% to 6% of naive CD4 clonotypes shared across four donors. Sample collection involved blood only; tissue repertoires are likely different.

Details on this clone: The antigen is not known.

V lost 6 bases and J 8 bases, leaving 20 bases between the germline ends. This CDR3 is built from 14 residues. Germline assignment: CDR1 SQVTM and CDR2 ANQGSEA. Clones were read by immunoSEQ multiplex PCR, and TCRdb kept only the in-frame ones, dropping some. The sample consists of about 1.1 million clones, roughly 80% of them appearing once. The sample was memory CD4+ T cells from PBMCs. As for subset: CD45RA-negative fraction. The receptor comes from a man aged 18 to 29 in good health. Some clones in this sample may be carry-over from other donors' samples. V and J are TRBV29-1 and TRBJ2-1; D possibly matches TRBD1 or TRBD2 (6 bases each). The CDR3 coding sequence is TGCAGCGTGACACAGGGCCCGGCGGGGTATGAGCAGTTCTTC. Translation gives CSVTQGPAGYEQFF.